Listed below are T cell receptor beta chains from one sample, sequenced in a study of T-cell memory formation after mild COVID-19. Via MiXCR, TCRdb re-called the 5' RACE reads, giving one row per CDR3 protein. The top ten hold 7.5% to 10% of the sample, which has approximately 440,000 distinct CDR3 sequences, roughly 20% seen once. The sequencing sample was made of PBMCs or a T cell subset sorted from them (not recorded which). The receptors derive from an adult woman who had mild COVID-19 (a few samples of this study predate the infection). Cell type and time point are not known. CDR3s include the opening cysteine and the closing phenylalanine or tryptophan. The size entry is marked missing in some rows and otherwise reads once, few, many or a size class.

abundance: few
v_gene: TRBV7-3
CDR3aa: CASSPWGSGANVLTF

abundance: few
v_gene: TRBV7-6
CDR3aa: CASSRHRSYEQFF

abundance: .
v_gene: TRBV3-1
CDR3aa: CASSPPEEGSLVQYF

abundance: many
v_gene: TRBV6-4
CDR3aa: CASSDSGGPQETQYF

abundance: many
v_gene: TRBV5-5
CDR3aa: CASSRTTGSEAFF

abundance: few
v_gene: TRBV4-3
CDR3aa: CASSQDRLAGREQFF

abundance: few
v_gene: TRBV7-9
CDR3aa: CASSLTRDGEAFF

abundance: few
v_gene: TRBV27
CDR3aa: CASQSGGISYEQYF

abundance: few
v_gene: TRBV4-1
CDR3aa: CASSQDRRGTEAFF

abundance: few
v_gene: TRBV18
CDR3aa: CASSPQGNEQYF

abundance: few
v_gene: TRBV5-1
CDR3aa: CASSLDGQGRVGYTF

abundance: .
v_gene: TRBV7-8
CDR3aa: CASSLAVGIATNEKLFF

abundance: .
v_gene: TRBV24-1
CDR3aa: CATSARGTVEYEQYF

abundance: .
v_gene: TRBV29-1
CDR3aa: CSVEGYSLASVSTDTQYF

abundance: many
v_gene: TRBV4-1
CDR3aa: CASSQGLRLDYEQYF

abundance: .
v_gene: TRBV3-1
CDR3aa: CASSNREIAEAFF

abundance: few
v_gene: TRBV7-2
CDR3aa: CASSSAQTAQETQYF

abundance: few
v_gene: TRBV20-1
CDR3aa: CSASRDVSTEAFF

abundance: few
v_gene: TRBV9
CDR3aa: CASSVASGGSNSPLHF

abundance: few
v_gene: TRBV24-1
CDR3aa: CATSAVGGYTF

abundance: few
v_gene: TRBV7-2
CDR3aa: CASSLGLAGGSYNEQFF

abundance: medium-sized
v_gene: TRBV7-9
CDR3aa: CASSLGQTTYTEAFF

abundance: few
v_gene: TRBV7-9
CDR3aa: CASSESKAVRGRETQYF

abundance: few
v_gene: TRBV19
CDR3aa: CASSISGQPIPYEQYF

abundance: few
v_gene: TRBV18
CDR3aa: CASSPQAGGANSPFF

abundance: .
v_gene: TRBV5-1
CDR3aa: CASSFTQGILYEQYF

abundance: many
v_gene: TRBV20-1
CDR3aa: CSARDSGSGNTIYF

abundance: few
v_gene: TRBV7-8
CDR3aa: CASMDLVRGLPKETQYF

abundance: many
v_gene: TRBV11-2
CDR3aa: CASSLVGATDTQYF

abundance: few
v_gene: TRBV5-6
CDR3aa: CASSPGTGFGAEAFF

abundance: .
v_gene: TRBV5-1
CDR3aa: CASRHLQGLPDTQYF

abundance: .
v_gene: TRBV11-2
CDR3aa: CASSKENGGYTF

abundance: .
v_gene: TRBV7-9
CDR3aa: CASSSQTGTFYEQYF

abundance: few
v_gene: TRBV6-5
CDR3aa: CASRPTGRSGNTIYF

abundance: .
v_gene: TRBV3-1
CDR3aa: CASSRRDTSTGDEAFF

abundance: few
v_gene: TRBV30
CDR3aa: CAWSPEETQYF

abundance: .
v_gene: TRBV24-1
CDR3aa: CATSDLGRGSNEQFF

abundance: .
v_gene: TRBV7-2
CDR3aa: CASSLSRTRGETQYF

abundance: .
v_gene: TRBV18
CDR3aa: CASSLETGSGTEAFF

abundance: few
v_gene: TRBV5-1
CDR3aa: CASSLEAGTQETQYF

abundance: few
v_gene: TRBV7-6
CDR3aa: CASGRGHFYEQYF

abundance: few
v_gene: TRBV3-1
CDR3aa: CASSHGTGFEAFF

abundance: .
v_gene: TRBV6-6
CDR3aa: CASSSTGFQPQNF

abundance: .
v_gene: TRBV12-3/TRBV12-4
CDR3aa: CASRTGGEYEQYF

abundance: .
v_gene: TRBV20-1
CDR3aa: CSARAEAGAYEQYF

abundance: few
v_gene: TRBV15
CDR3aa: CATSREISGSLNEQFF

abundance: few
v_gene: TRBV21-1
CDR3aa: CASSKDAGESTDTQYF

abundance: many
v_gene: TRBV7-2
CDR3aa: CASSLGFSSYNEQFF

abundance: .
v_gene: TRBV19
CDR3aa: CASSTGQGPSNIQYF

abundance: .
v_gene: TRBV6-2/TRBV6-3
CDR3aa: CASSYSPMPLHF

abundance: .
v_gene: TRBV20-1
CDR3aa: CSARGNRRGGAAYEQYF

abundance: .
v_gene: TRBV6-2/TRBV6-3
CDR3aa: CATKWTATYEQYF

abundance: .
v_gene: TRBV29-1
CDR3aa: CSVVLGMNTGELFF

abundance: many
v_gene: TRBV5-4
CDR3aa: CASSSSGRLDTQYF

abundance: .
v_gene: TRBV19
CDR3aa: CASRDRGRAGELFF